Following are 21 T cell receptor beta chains from one sample sequenced in a study of human T cells and chemical hapten exposure. Time point reported: patch test 2, 6 weeks after DPC sensitization. The treatment is: therapeutic diphenylcyclopropenone sensitization with weekly scalp DPC. TCRdb re-analysed the RACE reads in MiXCR, keeping a single row per CDR3 protein. The sample lists tens of thousands of distinct CDR3 sequences; approximately 10% were seen once. The sequences come from whole blood, collected in connection with sensitization to the hapten diphenylcyclopropenone (DPC). All receptors derive from a middle-aged man with alopecia areata. Some clones in this sample may be carry-over from other donors' samples.

In its sample, this clonotype was seen a few times. This chain connects TRBV20-1 to TRBJ2-3; D may be TRBD2 (5 bases). The V end lost 2 bases, the J end lost 0 bases, and 6 bases lay between the germline ends. Germline-derived CDR1 and CDR2 are DFQATT and SNEGSKA (reference sequence). The CDR3 extends over 13 amino acids. The CDR3: CSARRGSTDTQYF. Written as DNA, the CDR3 is TGCAGTGCTAGACGCGGGAGCACAGATACGCAGTATTTT.

The rearrangement links TRBV14 to TRBJ1-2; a possible D gene is TRBD1 (5 bases). The CDR3 consists of 13 residues. Per the germline V gene, CDR1 is SGHDN and CDR2 is FVKESK. V was clipped by 5 bases and J by 8 bases, with 15 bases between them. The CDR3, as DNA: TGTGCCAGCAGCAAAGGGGACGCCAGGGGCTACACCTTC. Its protein product is CASSKGDARGYTF.

The genes are TRBV6-5 and TRBJ2-3, with 14 bases matching TRBD2. There are 20 residues in the CDR3. The germline CDR1 and CDR2 sequences are MNHEY and SVGAGI. With V trimmed by 6 bases and J by 5 bases, 19 bases remained unmatched. The CDR3 protein is CASSDLKPGLAGATRDTQYF. CDR3 coding DNA: TGTGCCAGCAGCGATTTAAAGCCGGGACTAGCGGGAGCCACTCGAGATACGCAGTATTTT.

For this clonotype: A read error may be the cause here, since a much bigger clone is one base away. The chain links TRBV6-5 to TRBJ2-2; a possible D gene is TRBD2 (6 bases). In germline, CDR1 is MNHEY, CDR2 SVGAGI. There are 15 residues in the CDR3. CDR3 nucleotide sequence: TGTGCCAGCAGTCAGAGGGGAGGTGGGACCGGGGAGCCGTTTTTT. Residues: CASSQRGGGTGEPFF.

This clonotype has only a few counts. The rearrangement uses TRBV5-1 and TRBJ2-3; 10 nucleotides match TRBD1. This CDR3 region has 15 residues. CDR1 and CDR2 from the germline V gene are SGHRS and YFSETQ. V gave up 3 bases and J gave up 6 bases; unmatched junction bases: 7. The DNA for the CDR3 is TGCGCCAGCAGCTCCGGACAGGGGGTGTGGGATACGCAGTATTTT. The encoded protein is CASSSGQGVWDTQYF.

The genes are TRBV7-6 and TRBJ2-3; D may correspond to TRBD1 or TRBD2 (5 bases each). Trimming took 2 bases from V and 6 from J, leaving 12 bases between them. Per the germline V gene, CDR1 is SGHVS and CDR2 is FNYEAQ. CDR3 length equals 14 residues. This CDR3 is CASSLRDRTDTQYF. As DNA, the CDR3 is TGTGCCAGCAGCTTACGGGACCGAACCGATACGCAGTATTTT.

This clonotype was seen many times. V and J are TRBV12-3 or TRBV12-4 and TRBJ1-1; D is perhaps TRBD1 (5 bases). Trimming pared 2 bases from V and 7 bases from J, leaving 17 bases between. The CDR3 has 15 residues. The CDR3 region is CASSLSTPGIGEAFF. CDR3 DNA sequence: TGTGCCAGCAGTTTATCAACGCCAGGGATTGGTGAAGCTTTCTTT.

The chain employs TRBV29-1 and TRBJ2-1, with 7 bases fitting TRBD2. Trimming removed 5 bases from V and 8 bases from J; junction bases left unmatched: 9. Germline lookup yields CDR1 SQVTM and CDR2 ANQGSEA. The CDR3 extends over 13 amino acids. The CDR3 spells CSVIGPRGDEQFF. The CDR3 DNA reads as TGCAGCGTTATAGGGCCCCGGGGGGATGAGCAGTTCTTC.

This clonotype was recorded at least ten times. The V gene is TRBV5-4, the J gene TRBJ2-1; D gene unclear. V was trimmed by 5 bases and J by 8 bases, leaving 17 bases between them. The CDR3 is 14 amino acids. CDR1 and CDR2 from the germline V gene are SGHNT and YYREEE (reference sequence). The DNA of the CDR3 is TGTGCCAGCAGGCCTTTCCAGCTGGGCGATGAGCAGTTCTTC. It translates to CASRPFQLGDEQFF.

The rearrangement links TRBV12-3 or TRBV12-4 to TRBJ2-3; 8 bases are a match to TRBD1. The CDR3 is made up of 14 amino acids. Germline trimming cut 7 bases from V and 1 base from J; bases unmatched to any gene: 4. CDR3 loop: CASKSQGGTDTQYF. CDR3 in DNA: TGTGCCAGCAAATCACAGGGGGGCACAGATACGCAGTATTTT.

Notes on this clonotype: A much bigger clone sits one base away, suggesting this may be a read error. This chain links TRBV12-3 or TRBV12-4 with TRBJ2-2; tentative D call: TRBD2 (5 bases). The CDR3 runs to 13 residues. In DNA, the CDR3 is TGTGCCAGCAGTTTTCTCAACACCGGGGAGCCGTTTTTT. Translated: CASSFLNTGEPFF.

This clonotype was seen at least ten times. The chain employs TRBV7-8 and TRBJ2-7; no firm D call. Germline V gene data show CDR1 as SGHVS and CDR2 as FQNEAQ. Trimming cost V 5 bases and J 0 bases, with 17 bases left between them. The CDR3 totals 16 residues. The CDR3 here is CASSLKGSRSSYEQYF. In nucleotides, the CDR3 is TGTGCCAGCAGCCTGAAGGGTAGCCGGAGCTCCTACGAGCAGTACTTC. Together with reference TRBV7-8 and TRBJ2-7, the CDR3 gives the full variable domain: GAGVSQSPRYKVAKRGQDVALRCDPISGHVSLFWYQQALGQGPEFLTYFQNEAQLDKSGLPSDRFFAERPEGSVSTLKIQRTQQEDSAVYLCASSLKGSRSSYEQYFGPGTRLTVT.

V and J are TRBV20-1 and TRBJ2-3; D not resolved. There are 14 residues in the CDR3. The ends were cut back, 3 bases at V and 1 base at J, with 11 bases in the middle. In germline, CDR1 is DFQATT, CDR2 SNEGSKA (reference sequence). This CDR3 is CSASLSRRTDTQYF. Here the CDR3 DNA reads TGCAGTGCTAGCCTCTCCAGACGCACAGATACGCAGTATTTT.

This clonotype was counted at least ten times. The rearrangement links TRBV6-2 or TRBV6-3 to TRBJ1-5, with 11 bases identical to TRBD1. Germline lookup yields CDR1 MNHEY and CDR2 SVGEGT. This CDR3 spans 21 amino acids. J was trimmed by 1 base and V by 4 bases; bases with no gene match: 18. CDR3: CASSSVPTIGTGGLSNQPQHF. The CDR3 region has the DNA TGTGCCAGCAGTTCCGTCCCCACGATCGGGACAGGGGGGTTGAGCAATCAGCCCCAGCATTTT.

This clonotype was seen ten or more times. The rearrangement links TRBV11-1 to TRBJ1-1; D gene ambiguous. CDR1 is SGHAT, CDR2 FQDESV, per germline (reference sequence). Trimming took off 7 bases at V and 1 base at J, with 10 bases between the two ends. The CDR3 loop spans 13 amino acids. The chain's CDR3 is CASNVQANTEAFF. The CDR3 bases are TGTGCCAGCAACGTCCAGGCGAACACTGAAGCTTTCTTT.

The sample holds a few counts of this clonotype. V usage is TRBV9 and J usage is TRBJ2-3, with 14 positions matching TRBD2. This CDR3 contains 17 residues. V lost 3 bases, J lost 5 bases, and 8 bases stayed unmatched. Germline V gives CDR1 SGDLS, CDR2 YYNGEE. CDR3 sequence: CASSGGGLAGDGDTQYF. CDR3 coding DNA: TGTGCCAGCAGCGGGGGGGGACTAGCGGGAGATGGAGATACGCAGTATTTT. The full variable domain, with the rest looked up from reference TRBV9 and TRBJ2-3, is DSGVTQTPKHLITATGQRVTLRCSPRSGDLSVYWYQQSLDQGLQFLIQYYNGEERAKGNILERFSAQQFPDLHSELNLSSLELGDSALYFCASSGGGLAGDGDTQYFGPGTRLTVL.

This clonotype has more than one count but fewer than ten. The genes are TRBV9 and TRBJ2-1; 8 bases are shared with TRBD2. This CDR3 comprises 16 residues. Germline loops: CDR1 SGDLS, CDR2 YYNGEE. V shed 0 bases, J shed 0 bases, and the junction held 2 bases outside the gene matches. CDR3 sequence reads: CASSVGGLGSYNEQFF. Here the CDR3 DNA reads TGTGCCAGCAGCGTAGGGGGACTAGGCTCCTACAATGAGCAGTTCTTC.

This clonotype was seen a handful of times. This rearrangement joins TRBV6-5 to TRBJ2-6; D might be TRBD1 or TRBD2, each matching 5 bases. CDR3 size: 16 residues. The V and J ends lost 6 bases and 0 bases respectively, with 12 bases between them. Germline assignment: CDR1 MNHEY and CDR2 SVGAGI. CDR3 DNA: TGTGCCAGCAGGCCGGGACGGATCTCTGGGGCCAACGTCCTGACTTTC. Translated: CASRPGRISGANVLTF.

The chain has TRBV20-1 and TRBJ2-1, with 13 bases fitting TRBD2. Trimming removed 2 bases from V and 1 base from J; junction bases left unmatched: 8. The CDR3 runs to 18 residues. Germline loops: CDR1 DFQATT, CDR2 SNEGSKA (reference sequence). In DNA form, the CDR3 reads TGCAGTGCTAGACGGAGGACTAGCGGGAGTGGGTCCTACAATGAGCAGTTCTTC. Its translation is CSARRRTSGSGSYNEQFF.

This chain connects TRBV19 to TRBJ2-4; D is unresolved. Trimming cost V 1 base and J 8 bases, with 15 bases left between them. CDR1 LNHDA and CDR2 SQIVND come from the germline V gene (reference sequence). The CDR3 loop spans 15 amino acids. CDR3 protein: CASSIGSGSNHIQYF. CDR3 nucleotide sequence: TGTGCCAGTAGTATAGGGTCAGGTAGTAATCACATTCAGTACTTC.

V usage is TRBV29-1 and J usage is TRBJ1-4, with TRBD1 matching over 7 bases. CDR1 is SQVTM, CDR2 ANQGSEA, per germline. Germline trimming cut 4 bases from V and 10 bases from J; bases unmatched to any gene: 9. The CDR3 is 13 residues long. CDR3 protein: CSVVGTEVGKLFF. The CDR3 bases are TGCAGCGTTGTCGGGACAGAAGTTGGAAAACTGTTTTTT.